This T cell receptor beta chain appears in the sequencing data of a study of blood T cells in healthy people across ages. V dropped 2 bases and J dropped 7; count of bases not matched to a gene: 6. The CDR3 is made up of 14 amino acids. The germline CDR1 and CDR2 sequences are SNHLY and FYNNEI. A second PCR of about 7 to 12 cycles used a sample-barcoded 5' primer and a J-beta primer mix. Each cDNA molecule was tagged by a template-switch adaptor with 12 random nucleotides. TCRdb reprocessed the 5' RACE reads with MiXCR, giving one entry per CDR3 protein. The table shows hundreds of thousands of distinct CDR3 sequences, with around 24% occurring only once. This clonotype was observed a handful of times. In addition, the sample was reused for a study of T cells of mothers and their children.

Sequenced sample: blood. The sequence was obtained from a boy aged 5 to 17 in good health. The V call is TRBV2, the J call TRBJ1-1, with 8 nucleotides matching TRBD1. CDR3: CASSENRGIGEAFF. Written as DNA, the CDR3 is TGTGCCAGCAGTGAAAACAGGGGGATCGGTGAAGCTTTCTTT.